This T cell receptor (beta chain) appears in the sequencing data of a study of neoadjuvant anti-PD-1 for oral cavity cancer. About the research overall: Around day 43, patients without progression received a fourth nivolumab dose before surgery.

Blood libraries mostly used roughly 440 ng genomic DNA, six replicates each. Measured with immunoSEQ multiplex PCR; TCRdb has only the in-frame clones, and not every one. The sample lists around 13,000 clones, about 70% occurring once. The germline V gene encodes CDR1 SGHAT and CDR2 FQNNGV. V was clipped by 7 bases and J by 3 bases, with 16 bases between them. This CDR3 region has 15 residues. Time point denoted: after neoadjuvant nivolumab, at surgical resection. Patients had HPV-negative, locally advanced oral cavity squamous cell carcinoma. Sample: PBMCs, taken after nivolumab (anti-PD-1) treatment. This sequence joins TRBV11-2 and TRBJ2-1, with D unclear. The TCR comes from a person aged 40 to 85 with oral cavity squamous cell carcinoma. CDR3 in DNA: TGTGCCAGCACCAGAGGTTACGGAAGCTACAATGAGCAGTTCTTC. Protein product: CASTRGYGSYNEQFF.